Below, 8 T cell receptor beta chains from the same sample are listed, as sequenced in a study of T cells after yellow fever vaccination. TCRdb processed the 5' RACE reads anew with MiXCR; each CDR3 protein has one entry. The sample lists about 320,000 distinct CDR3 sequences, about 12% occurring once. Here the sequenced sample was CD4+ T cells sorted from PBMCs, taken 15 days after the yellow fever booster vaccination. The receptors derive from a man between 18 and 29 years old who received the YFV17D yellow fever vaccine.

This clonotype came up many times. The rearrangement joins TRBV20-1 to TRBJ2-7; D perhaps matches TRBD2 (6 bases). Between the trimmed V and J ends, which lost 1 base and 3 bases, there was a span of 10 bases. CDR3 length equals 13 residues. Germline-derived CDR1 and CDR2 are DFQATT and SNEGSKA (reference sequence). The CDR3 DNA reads TGCAGTGCTAGAGGGGGAGGCCGCTACGAGCAGTACTTC. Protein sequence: CSARGGGRYEQYF.

The DNA of the CDR3 is TGTGCCAGCAGTTTAGGGGACAGGGGGCTTATCGAGCAGTACTTC. Its translation: CASSLGDRGLIEQYF. V and J are TRBV27 and TRBJ2-7; 12 nucleotides align to TRBD1. The CDR3 consists of 15 residues. CDR1 is MNHEY and CDR2 is SMNVEV in the germline V gene (reference sequence). Trimming took 2 bases from V and 6 from J; bases not matched to a gene: 5.

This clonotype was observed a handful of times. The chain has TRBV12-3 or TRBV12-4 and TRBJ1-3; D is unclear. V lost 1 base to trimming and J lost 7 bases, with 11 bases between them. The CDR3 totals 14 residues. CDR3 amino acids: CASSLENLGNTIYF. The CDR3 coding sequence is TGTGCCAGCAGTTTAGAGAACCTGGGGAACACCATATATTTT.

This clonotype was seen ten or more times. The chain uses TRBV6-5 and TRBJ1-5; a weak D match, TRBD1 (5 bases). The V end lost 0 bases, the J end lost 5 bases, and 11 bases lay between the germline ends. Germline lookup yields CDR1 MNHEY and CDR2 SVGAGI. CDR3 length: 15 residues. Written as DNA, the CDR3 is TGTGCCAGCAGTTACTCGAGGCAGGGCGATCAGCCCCAGCATTTT. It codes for CASSYSRQGDQPQHF.

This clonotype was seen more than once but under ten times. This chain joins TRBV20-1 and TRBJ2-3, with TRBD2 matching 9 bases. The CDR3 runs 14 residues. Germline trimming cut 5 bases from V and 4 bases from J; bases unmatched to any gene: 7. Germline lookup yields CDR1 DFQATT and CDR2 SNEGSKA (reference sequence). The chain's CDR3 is CSARAPSGADTQYF. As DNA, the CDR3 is TGCAGTGCTCGGGCCCCTAGCGGGGCAGATACGCAGTATTTT.

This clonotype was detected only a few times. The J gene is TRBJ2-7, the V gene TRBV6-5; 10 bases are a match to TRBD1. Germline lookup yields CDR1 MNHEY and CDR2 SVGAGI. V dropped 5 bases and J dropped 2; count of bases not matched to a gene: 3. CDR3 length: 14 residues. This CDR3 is CASSQGTGAYEQYV. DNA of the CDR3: TGTGCCAGCAGTCAGGGGACAGGGGCCTACGAGCAGTACGTC.

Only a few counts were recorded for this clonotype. CDR3: CATSRDFGGSGGPANTGELFF. Written as DNA, the CDR3 is TGTGCCACCAGCAGAGATTTTGGGGGTAGCGGGGGACCCGCGAACACCGGGGAGCTGTTTTTT. V and J are TRBV15 and TRBJ2-2, with 9 bases identical to TRBD2. The CDR3 runs to 21 residues. Germline V gives CDR1 LNHNV, CDR2 YYDKDF (reference sequence). With 0 bases clipped from V and 0 bases from J, the junction kept 14 bases outside the gene matches.

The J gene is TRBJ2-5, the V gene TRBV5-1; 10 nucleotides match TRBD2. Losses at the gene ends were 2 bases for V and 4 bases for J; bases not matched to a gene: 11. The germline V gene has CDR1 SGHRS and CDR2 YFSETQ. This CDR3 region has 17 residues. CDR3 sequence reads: CASSFITSGGAGETQYF. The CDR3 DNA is TGCGCCAGCAGCTTCATTACGAGCGGGGGGGCCGGAGAGACCCAGTACTTC.